The 32 T cell receptor beta chains below all came from one sample that was sequenced in a study of Tregs in tolerant kidney transplant recipients. This table comes from immunoSEQ multiplex PCR, and its TCRdb copy is limited to in-frame clones, with some not included. The table shows approximately 260,000 clones, with approximately 83% occurring only once. Sequenced sample: CD4+ T cells from blood. All receptors come from a human donor in good health.

The chain joins TRBV11-3 to TRBJ1-1; 9 bases line up with TRBD1. Germline CDR1 SGHNT, CDR2 YENEEA. V gave up 6 bases and J gave up 4 bases; unmatched junction bases: 9. The CDR3 contains 15 residues. The CDR3 sequence: CASRYRTGGGTEAFF. CDR3 nucleotide sequence: TGTGCCAGCAGATATCGAACAGGGGGCGGCACTGAAGCTTTCTTT.

In this sample, this clone turned up once. This chain connects TRBV7-9 to TRBJ2-3; TRBD2 matches at 8 bases. The CDR3 length is 15 residues. Germline V CDR1 and CDR2: SEHNR, FQNEAQ (reference sequence). The junction had 4 bases not matched to a gene; V was cut back by 5 bases and J by 0 bases. Here the CDR3 reads CASSVSGGSTDTQYF. In DNA form, the CDR3 reads TGTGCCAGCAGCGTGAGCGGGGGAAGCACAGATACGCAGTATTTT.

The rearrangement joins TRBV30 to TRBJ2-4; unclear D gene. The CDR3 loop spans 17 amino acids. The V gene lost 0 bases and the J gene lost 1 base, with 16 bases spanning the gap. Germline CDR1 and CDR2: GTSNPN and SVGIG (reference sequence). This chain's CDR3 is CAWSVPLPLSAKNIQYF. CDR3 DNA: TGTGCCTGGAGTGTACCCCTCCCCCTAAGCGCCAAAAACATTCAGTACTTC.

The rearrangement joins TRBV19 to TRBJ1-5, with TRBD1 matching over 9 bases. Germline V gene sequence: CDR1 LNHDA, CDR2 SQIVND (reference sequence). The CDR3 runs to 16 residues. Germline trimming cut 6 bases from V and 4 bases from J; bases unmatched to any gene: 10. This CDR3 reads CASSAPRGTGNQPQHF. The CDR3 DNA follows: TGTGCCAGTAGCGCACCGCGCGGGACAGGGAATCAGCCCCAGCATTTT.

V usage is TRBV20-1 and J usage is TRBJ1-2; D not resolved. The germline gives CDR1 DFQATT, CDR2 SNEGSKA (reference sequence). CDR3 length: 10 amino acids. The germline V and J ends were trimmed by 5 bases and 3 bases, with 4 bases remaining between them. The CDR3 DNA reads TGCAGTGCTTGGGACTATGGCTACACCTTC. It specifies CSAWDYGYTF.

The chain links TRBV19 to TRBJ2-7; the D call may be TRBD1 or TRBD2 (5 bases each). Germline CDR1 reads LNHDA; CDR2 reads SQIVND (reference sequence). Trimming pared 9 bases from V and 3 bases from J, leaving 18 bases between. This CDR3 contains 14 residues. The CDR3 sequence is CARGDLEVSYEQYF. The CDR3 bases are TGTGCCAGGGGGGACCTAGAGGTGAGCTACGAGCAGTACTTC.

V gene TRBV19 combines with J gene TRBJ1-1, with no clear D. V shed 2 bases and J shed 0 bases, with 10 bases lying between them. This CDR3 is built from 15 residues. Germline V lookup: CDR1 LNHDA, CDR2 SQIVND (reference sequence). DNA for the CDR3: TGTGCCAGTAGTATAAGTACCAGTATGAACACTGAAGCTTTCTTT. Protein product: CASSISTSMNTEAFF. Based on the CDR3 plus reference TRBV19 and TRBJ1-1, the full variable domain is DGGITQSPKYLFRKEGQNVTLSCEQNLNHDAMYWYRQDPGQGLRLIYYSQIVNDFQKGDIAEGYSVSREKKESFPLTVTSAQKNPTAFYLCASSISTSMNTEAFFGQGTRLTVV.

Remarks on this clone: Other DNA sequences within the sample encode an identical CDR3. The genes are TRBV15 and TRBJ2-7, with D hard to call. Trimming left V 8 bases short and J 3 bases short, with 8 bases between. The CDR3 extends over 11 amino acids. Per germline, CDR1 LNHNV and CDR2 YYDKDF (reference sequence). The CDR3 DNA reads as TGTGCCACCCAGGAGAGCTACGAGCAGTACTTC. As protein: CATQESYEQYF.

The genes are TRBV29-1 and TRBJ2-1; perhaps TRBD2 as D (5 bases). Germline V gene sequence: CDR1 SQVTM, CDR2 ANQGSEA. The germline V and J ends were trimmed by 7 bases and 9 bases, with 22 bases remaining between them. CDR3 size: 14 residues. The CDR3 protein is CSADAPDLSSEQFF. The CDR3 region has the DNA TGCAGCGCTGACGCTCCGGACTTAAGCAGTGAGCAGTTCTTC.

The V gene is TRBV5-1, the J gene TRBJ2-7; 8 nucleotides agree with TRBD2. V shed 5 bases and J 0 bases; nucleotides not matched to a gene: 7. This CDR3 is built from 15 residues. CDR1 is SGHRS and CDR2 is YFSETQ in the germline V gene. The CDR3 is CASRGSGGYSYEQYF. CDR3 DNA sequence: TGCGCCAGCAGGGGGAGCGGGGGTTACTCCTACGAGCAGTACTTC.

V is TRBV5-1 and J is TRBJ1-4, with D possibly being TRBD1 (6 bases). V shed 3 bases and J shed 0 bases, with 6 bases lying between them. The germline gives CDR1 SGHRS, CDR2 YFSETQ. The CDR3 contains 14 residues. The CDR3 spells CASSWTATNEKLFF. The CDR3 region has the DNA TGCGCCAGCAGCTGGACAGCAACTAATGAAAAACTGTTTTTT.

The chain employs TRBV11-3 and TRBJ2-3, with 9 bases fitting TRBD2. CDR3 length: 16 residues. The V and J ends lost 5 bases and 0 bases, in that order; junction bases with no gene match: 6. CDR1 is SGHNT, CDR2 YENEEA, per germline. The CDR3 loop reads CASSESGTSSTDTQYF. The DNA for the CDR3 is TGTGCCAGCAGCGAAAGCGGGACTAGCAGCACAGATACGCAGTATTTT.

The V call is TRBV4-1, the J call TRBJ1-2; D uncertain. V lost 4 bases, J lost 7 bases, and 22 bases lay in between. The CDR3 is 16 amino acids. Germline V gene data show CDR1 as MGHRA and CDR2 as YSYEKL. CDR3 region: CASSRGGPDFRSGYTF. The DNA of the CDR3 is TGCGCCAGCAGCCGCGGAGGACCGGACTTTCGGAGTGGCTACACCTTC.

This clone turned up a few times. The chain is built from TRBV27 and TRBJ2-2; D gene uncertain. V lost 4 bases and J 8 bases, leaving 11 bases between the germline ends. The CDR3 totals 13 residues. In germline, CDR1 is MNHEY, CDR2 SMNVEV (reference sequence). The CDR3: CASSSRPPGELFF. The CDR3 bases are TGTGCCAGCAGTTCTCGCCCGCCGGGGGAGCTGTTTTTT.

The chain carries TRBV5-1 and TRBJ2-7; perhaps D is TRBD1 or TRBD2 (5 bases each). Germline assignment: CDR1 SGHRS and CDR2 YFSETQ. CDR3 length: 14 amino acids. Between the trimmed V and J ends, which lost 4 bases and 7 bases, there was a span of 18 bases. The CDR3 is CASSLSARWGEQYF. CDR3 nucleotide sequence: TGCGCCAGCAGCCTGTCTGCGAGGTGGGGGGAGCAGTACTTC.

The V gene is TRBV30, the J gene TRBJ2-5; D possibly uses TRBD1 or TRBD2 (5 bases each). Germline V lookup: CDR1 GTSNPN, CDR2 SVGIG (reference sequence). V lost 4 bases, J lost 0 bases, and 9 bases lay in between. The length of the CDR3 is 13 residues. DNA of the CDR3: TGTGCCTGGATGGGACGGAACCAAGAGACCCAGTACTTC. This encodes CAWMGRNQETQYF.

The chain has TRBV2 and TRBJ2-3; 12 nucleotides line up with TRBD2. This CDR3 spans 18 amino acids. The V segment lost 6 bases and the J segment 2 bases; nucleotides outside the gene matches: 12. In germline, CDR1 is SNHLY, CDR2 FYNNEI. The CDR3 DNA sequence: TGTGCCAGCAGACTACCGACTAGCGGGAGTGGATTCACAGATACGCAGTATTTT. Protein: CASRLPTSGSGFTDTQYF.

This chain joins TRBV4-2 and TRBJ2-7; D possibly uses TRBD1 or TRBD2 (5 bases each). The CDR3 is made up of 14 amino acids. V was pared by 2 bases and J by 3 bases, with 11 bases between. The germline CDR1 and CDR2 sequences are LGHNA and YNFKEQ. CDR3 amino acids: CASSQRPGLYEQYF. Here the CDR3 DNA reads TGTGCCAGCAGCCAAAGACCGGGGCTCTACGAGCAGTACTTC.

The chain carries TRBV5-1 and TRBJ1-2, with no clear D. Germline V gene lookup returns CDR1 SGHRS and CDR2 YFSETQ. There are 12 residues in the CDR3. V was clipped by 0 bases and J by 12 bases, with 12 bases between them. CDR3 in amino acids: CASSLAEGSDTF. Written as DNA, the CDR3 is TGCGCCAGCAGCTTGGCGGAGGGCAGCGACACCTTC.

The gene calls are TRBV10-3 and TRBJ2-1, with TRBD2 matching 10 bases. V trimming: 6 bases; J trimming: 6 bases; junction bases outside the gene matches: 5. Per germline, CDR1 ENHRY and CDR2 SYGVKD. The CDR3 length is 14 residues. CDR3 residues: CAIRSTSGFNEQFF. CDR3 nucleotides: TGTGCCATCAGATCGACTAGCGGGTTCAATGAGCAGTTCTTC.

The chain joins TRBV9 to TRBJ2-5; TRBD2 agrees at 13 bases. The end of the DNA fits TRBJ2-7 better, so the J call may be wrong. The CDR3 contains 15 residues. In germline, CDR1 is SGDLS, CDR2 YYNGEE. CDR3 in amino acids: CASSASGTSGTEQYF. The CDR3 DNA sequence: TGTGCCAGCAGCGCGTCCGGGACTAGCGGGACCGAGCAGTACTTC.

The chain combines TRBV19 with TRBJ1-5, with a tentative D call TRBD1 (5 bases). Deletions cut 6 bases from V and 1 base from J, with 13 bases between. CDR3 length: 15 residues. Germline V gene lookup returns CDR1 LNHDA and CDR2 SQIVND (reference sequence). The CDR3, as DNA: TGTGCCAGTAGATTGAAAGGGGCCAGCAATCAGCCCCAGCATTTT. Translating gives CASRLKGASNQPQHF.

This chain uses TRBV4-1 with TRBJ2-5, with D possibly being TRBD1 or TRBD2 (6 bases each). The germline V gene encodes CDR1 MGHRA and CDR2 YSYEKL. The CDR3 runs 15 residues. With 3 bases removed from V and 2 bases from J, the gap between germline ends came to 13 bases. CDR3 sequence: CASSQRGTPQETQYF. CDR3 coding DNA: TGCGCCAGCAGCCAGCGCGGGACACCTCAAGAGACCCAGTACTTC.

J is TRBJ1-5 and V is TRBV18; D is unclear. The germline V and J ends were trimmed by 3 bases and 0 bases, with 12 bases remaining between them. CDR1 is KGHSH and CDR2 is LQKENI in the germline V gene. The CDR3 loop spans 16 amino acids. CDR3 protein: CASSPRVVPSNQPQHF. The CDR3 DNA sequence: TGTGCCAGCTCACCGAGGGTGGTCCCTAGCAATCAGCCCCAGCATTTT.

About this clone itself: Other DNA sequences in this specimen translate into the identical CDR3. V and J are TRBV2 and TRBJ1-5; D ambiguous. V lost 10 bases, J lost 1 base, and 17 bases lay in between. Germline V gene data show CDR1 as SNHLY and CDR2 as FYNNEI. The CDR3 length is 15 residues. DNA for the CDR3: TGTGCCATCAGAGAGGGTGTGCTAAGCAATCAGCCCCAGCATTTT. This sequence encodes CAIREGVLSNQPQHF.

This clone was found once. The chain has TRBV27 and TRBJ2-7; 11 positions match TRBD1. Germline values: CDR1 MNHEY, CDR2 SMNVEV (reference sequence). The CDR3 length is 18 residues. Trimming cost V 4 bases and J 3 bases; bases outside gene matches: 14. DNA for the CDR3: TGTGCCAGCAGTTCTCCCCTCGGACAGGGGGCGCGGGGCTACGAGCAGTACTTC. Amino acid sequence: CASSSPLGQGARGYEQYF.

V is TRBV6-1 and J is TRBJ1-1; tentative D call: TRBD1 (6 bases). The CDR3 totals 16 residues. The germline V gene encodes CDR1 MNHNS and CDR2 SASEGT. The ends were cut back, 4 bases at V and 0 bases at J, with 15 bases in the middle. This CDR3 is CASSARDTRMNTEAFF. The CDR3 nucleotides are TGTGCCAGCAGTGCCCGGGACACCCGGATGAACACTGAAGCTTTCTTT.

This clone showed up just a few times. V usage is TRBV21-1 and J usage is TRBJ2-4; TRBD2, as called in the table, went unchecked against the DNA. TRBV21-1 is designated a pseudogene. This CDR3 region has 12 residues. DNA of the CDR3: TGTGCCAGCCTACTAGCCAAAAACATTCAGTACTTC. Translated, it gives CASLLAKNIQYF.

The chain carries TRBV10-2 and TRBJ2-5; 7 bases line up with TRBD2. V lost 5 bases to trimming and J lost 5 bases; unmatched junction nucleotides: 8. The germline V gene has CDR1 WSHSY and CDR2 SAAADI. The CDR3 length is 14 residues. The CDR3 spells CASSPSGTGETQYF. The CDR3 DNA reads TGCGCCAGCAGTCCTAGCGGAACTGGGGAGACCCAGTACTTC.

J is TRBJ2-5 and V is TRBV6-6; D perhaps matches TRBD2 (6 bases). V was clipped by 7 bases and J by 7 bases, with 16 bases between them. CDR1 and CDR2 from the germline V gene are MNHNY and SVGAGI (reference sequence). CDR3 length: 13 amino acids. CDR3 sequence (DNA): TGTGCCAGCAACGCGGGCCCCGGGGGGACCCAGTACTTC. Its translation: CASNAGPGGTQYF.

The table lists this clone with a count of one. The rearrangement joins TRBV10-1 to TRBJ2-1; 8 nucleotides align to TRBD2. Germline V gives CDR1 WNHNN, CDR2 SYGVQD (reference sequence). The ends lost 5 bases at V and 8 bases at J; junction bases unmatched: 5. The CDR3 is 13 residues long. The CDR3 DNA is TGCGCCAGCAGTAGGCTAGCGGGCGATGAGCAGTTCTTC. Protein product: CASSRLAGDEQFF.

This rearrangement joins TRBV5-5 to TRBJ2-3; possible D gene TRBD1, 6 bases. The CDR3 runs 14 residues. Per the germline V gene, CDR1 is SGHKS and CDR2 is YYEKEE (reference sequence). V lost 4 bases and J 2 bases, leaving 11 bases between the germline ends. The CDR3 DNA follows: TGTGCCAGCAGCCCTCGGACAGACACAGATACGCAGTATTTT. Protein: CASSPRTDTDTQYF.